The sequence of this T cell receptor beta chain was determined in a study of beta chain features in type 1 diabetes. About 120 mL of blood, on average, came from one heparinised draw per donor. Over 95% purity was reached by all sorted populations. Deletions cut 5 bases from V and 5 bases from J, with 22 bases between. Germline V lookup: CDR1 SGHTA, CDR2 FQGNSA. The CDR3 runs to 17 residues. The isolated RNA, all of it, was reverse transcribed, so expressed TCRB transcripts were what got sequenced. Sequencing of stem cell-like memory T cell samples yielded 910,000 or so reads on average. The data were produced by immunoSEQ multiplex PCR, yet TCRdb's version contains in-frame clones alone and is incomplete. Here the sample spans tens of thousands of clones, 25% to 35% being singletons.

The V call is TRBV7-2, the J call TRBJ2-1; maybe TRBD2 (8 bases). The specimen sequenced was stem cell memory CD4+ T cells from blood. The sequence derives from a woman aged 18-29 years in good health. CDR3 nucleotides: TGTGCCAGCAGCCGGGCCGAGGGGGCGGGAGGCAACAATGAGCAGTTCTTC. This translates into CASSRAEGAGGNNEQFF.